This T cell receptor beta chain was identified during a study of OX40 agonist ivuxolimab in advanced cancers. In the study overall: All patients had ivuxolimab intravenously every 2 weeks at 0.01 to 10 mg/kg. Dose-escalation patients had hepatocellular carcinoma, melanoma, renal cell or head and neck cancer. Study-level findings and limits: Certain nonresponders likewise exhibited a low normalized T-cell clonal expansion.

Germline CDR1 SNHLY, CDR2 FYNNEI. CDR3 length: 15 residues. V lost 7 bases and J lost 4, with 16 bases in between. The assay was immunoSEQ multiplex PCR, and TCRdb's table has in-frame clones only and misses some. The sample consists of approximately 47,000 clones, around nine tenths of them appearing once. Note on this clone: Its antigen is as yet unknown.

The rearrangement links TRBV2 to TRBJ2-2; D possibly corresponds to TRBD2 (6 bases). This TCR was recovered from an adult with an advanced solid tumor such as melanoma, head and neck, liver or kidney cancer. The sample consisted of CD4+ or CD8+ T cells sorted from blood, taken in a trial of the OX40 agonist ivuxolimab. Here the CDR3 reads CASKAGSQSTGELFF. The CDR3 nucleotides read TGTGCCAGCAAAGCCGGGAGCCAGAGCACCGGGGAGCTGTTTTTT.